The rows below give T cell receptor beta chains drawn from one sample of a study of cytomegalovirus exposure and HLA in healthy donors. Clones were sequenced by immunoSEQ multiplex PCR, and TCRdb holds only the in-frame ones, with some missing. The sample lists about 170,000 clones, approximately 84% occurring once. The material sequenced was PBMCs. All receptors derive from a man aged 18 to 30 in good health and CMV-seropositive. The CDR3 runs from the conserved cysteine through the conserved F or W. A D gene is named only where the DNA matches it firmly. Expanded clones get a size class; other rows say once, few or many, or leave the size out.

V	size	J	D	CDR3	DNA
TRBV11-3	NA	TRBJ1-5	NA	CASSPQGKGNQPQHF	TGTGCCAGCAGCCCGCAGGGTAAGGGCAATCAGCCCCAGCATTTT
TRBV27	NA	TRBJ1-1	NA	CAGSGLRHLSTEAFF	TGTGCCGGCAGTGGACTCCGACATTTGAGCACTGAAGCTTTCTTT
TRBV11-2	once	TRBJ2-1	NA	CASSLAGLGGEQFF	TGTGCCAGCAGCTTAGCTGGTCTCGGCGGTGAGCAGTTCTTC
TRBV11-3	NA	TRBJ2-5	NA	CASSLDGTRGETQYF	TGTGCCAGCAGCTTAGATGGAACCAGGGGAGAGACCCAGTACTTC
TRBV11-2	NA	TRBJ2-7	TRBD2	CASRQTSAGRGEQYF	TGTGCCAGCAGACAAACTAGCGCGGGGAGAGGCGAGCAGTACTTC
TRBV7-6	NA	TRBJ2-1	NA	CASSRTASSYNEQFF	TGTGCCAGCAGCCGGACAGCTAGCTCCTACAATGAGCAGTTCTTC
TRBV2	NA	TRBJ1-1	TRBD1	CASRGRTGTDEAFF	TGTGCCAGCAGGGGACGGACAGGCACAGATGAAGCTTTCTTT
TRBV7-9	NA	TRBJ2-1	TRBD2	CSSSPLGGGAWDEQFF	TGTTCCAGCAGCCCGCTCGGCGGGGGGGCTTGGGATGAGCAGTTCTTC
TRBV5-1	once	TRBJ2-4	TRBD1	CASSRDRDSQYF	TGCGCCAGCAGCCGAGACAGGGACAGTCAGTACTTC
TRBV5-1	NA	TRBJ2-2	NA	CASSSSHGELFF	TGCGCCAGCAGCTCTAGCCACGGGGAGCTGTTTTTT
TRBV19	once	TRBJ1-5	TRBD1	CASGQAGSNQPQHF	TGTGCCAGTGGACAGGCAGGGAGCAATCAGCCCCAGCATTTT
TRBV19	NA	TRBJ2-1	NA	CASRLRAGNFYNEQFF	TGTGCCAGTAGGCTCCGTGCAGGAAACTTTTACAATGAGCAGTTCTTC
TRBV6-1	NA	TRBJ1-2	NA	CASSEALPSSYGYTF	TGTGCCAGCAGTGAAGCCTTGCCTAGCAGCTATGGCTACACCTTC
TRBV30	NA	TRBJ1-1	NA	CAWSVLGQNTEAFF	TGTGCCTGGAGTGTACTGGGACAGAACACTGAAGCTTTCTTT
TRBV6-1	NA	TRBJ2-6	TRBD1	CASSGQGAHGLTF	TGTGCCAGCAGTGGACAGGGGGCTCACGGCCTGACTTTC
TRBV6-1	NA	TRBJ1-3	NA	CASTPGGAGNTIYF	TGTGCCAGCACGCCCGGGGGGGCTGGAAACACCATATATTTT
TRBV5-5	NA	TRBJ2-2	NA	CASSGGMVTGELFF	TGTGCCAGCAGCGGGGGGATGGTCACCGGGGAGCTGTTTTTT
TRBV4-3	NA	TRBJ1-2	NA	CASSQGYSYYGYTF	TGCGCCAGCAGCCAAGGTTACAGCTACTATGGCTACACCTTC
TRBV5-1	once	TRBJ2-6	NA	CASSLGGSGANVLTF	TGCGCCAGCAGCTTAGGGGGTTCTGGGGCCAACGTCCTGACTTTC
TRBV7-3	NA	TRBJ1-1	NA	CASSFPKDEGRDTEAFF	TGTGCCAGCAGCTTCCCCAAAGACGAGGGTAGAGACACTGAAGCTTTCTTT
TRBV4-3	NA	TRBJ2-7	TRBD2	CASSQQHPKGLAGGNSYEQYF	TGCGCCAGCAGCCAACAGCACCCCAAAGGGCTAGCGGGGGGAAATTCCTACGAGCAGTACTTC
TRBV23-1	NA	TRBJ2-6	TRBD2	CASSQWGLAQMGSGANVLTF	TGCGCCAGCAGTCAATGGGGACTAGCCCAAATGGGCTCTGGGGCCAACGTCCTGACTTTC
TRBV5-4	NA	TRBJ1-1	TRBD1	CASRGGQGSFPEAFF	TGTGCCAGCAGGGGTGGACAGGGAAGTTTCCCTGAAGCTTTCTTT
TRBV2	NA	TRBJ2-1	TRBD2	CASSEALGLAANEQFF	TGTGCCAGCAGTGAAGCCCTTGGACTAGCGGCCAATGAGCAGTTCTTC
TRBV29-1	NA	TRBJ1-1	NA	CSATRGTPEAFF	TGCAGCGCTACCCGGGGAACCCCTGAAGCTTTCTTT
TRBV2	once	TRBJ1-6	TRBD1	CASSEDRGLGNSPLHF	TGTGCCAGCAGTGAGGACAGGGGGCTTGGAAATTCACCCCTCCACTTT
TRBV19	NA	TRBJ1-1	NA	CASSINRRLNTEAFF	TGTGCCAGTAGTATAAACAGGCGGTTGAACACTGAAGCTTTCTTT
TRBV10-3	NA	TRBJ1-2	NA	CAIRFLGADGYTF	TGTGCCATCAGGTTTTTAGGGGCTGATGGCTACACCTTC